This T cell receptor beta chain was sequenced during a study of shared clonotypes between healthy human individuals. Study at large: Three plates were used per donor for CD4 naive, three for CD4 memory, two for CD8 naive and one for CD8 memory. Broader study findings: What naive subsets generally showed was a larger estimated richness than memory subsets showed. Shared clonotypes across all four donors exceeded non-shared ones in generation probability.

The CDR3 extends over 13 amino acids. Deletions cut 0 bases from V and 4 bases from J, with 7 bases between. The germline CDR1 and CDR2 sequences are SEHNR and FQNEAQ (reference sequence). A note on this clone: Its matching antigen is unknown. Additional DNA sequences in this sample encode the identical CDR3.

Genomic DNA (from each subset) was split evenly across several immunoSEQ plates. Repertoires were generated with immunoSEQ multiplex PCR, while TCRdb's copy carries only in-frame clones and drops some. This sample has around 2.1 million clones; about 93% occur once, and the top ten carry about 1.8%. CD45RO negativity and positive selection for CCR7 defined naive CD8 cells, a population that excluded terminally differentiated effector memory CD45RA+ cells. The sample taken for sequencing was naive CD8+ T cells from PBMCs. This clonotype was obtained from a man between 18 and 29 years old in good health. Some clones in this sample may be carry-over from other donors' samples. The chain has TRBV7-9 and TRBJ2-7, with D unclear. As DNA, the CDR3 is TGTGCCAGCAGCTTAGCCCAGTCTTACGAGCAGTACTTC. It translates to CASSLAQSYEQYF.